This paragraph reports one T cell receptor beta chain. This entry comes from a study of blood T cell repertoires in COVID-19. Study as a whole: Whether acute or convalescent, the COVID-19 samples came from the United States, Italy and Spain. T cells, B-cell-depleted T cells, or PBMCs supplied cDNA or gDNA.

V was pared by 6 bases and J by 2 bases, with 18 bases between. Germline V CDR1 and CDR2: SGHVS, FQNEAQ. The CDR3 length is 16 residues. Authors' processing steps: Estimation of nucleated cell counts was performed using reference gene primer amplification. Here immunoSEQ multiplex PCR was the method, and the copy in TCRdb shows in-frame clones only, minus some. D and trimming come from the DNA, and the V and J calls and clone size come from that table. The sample consists of 250,000 to 300,000 clones, approximately 87% of them appearing once. The Seattle patients joined while their infection was active and were tracked longitudinally afterward.

The sequenced sample consisted of peripheral blood. This clonotype was sampled from a woman aged 25 to 39 with COVID-19, enrolled during active disease. V usage is TRBV7-8 and J usage is TRBJ2-3; possible D gene TRBD2, 7 bases. CDR3 region: CASRTLGGGPTDTQYF. For the CDR3, the DNA is TGTGCCAGCAGAACTCTAGGGGGGGGACCCACAGATACGCAGTATTTT.